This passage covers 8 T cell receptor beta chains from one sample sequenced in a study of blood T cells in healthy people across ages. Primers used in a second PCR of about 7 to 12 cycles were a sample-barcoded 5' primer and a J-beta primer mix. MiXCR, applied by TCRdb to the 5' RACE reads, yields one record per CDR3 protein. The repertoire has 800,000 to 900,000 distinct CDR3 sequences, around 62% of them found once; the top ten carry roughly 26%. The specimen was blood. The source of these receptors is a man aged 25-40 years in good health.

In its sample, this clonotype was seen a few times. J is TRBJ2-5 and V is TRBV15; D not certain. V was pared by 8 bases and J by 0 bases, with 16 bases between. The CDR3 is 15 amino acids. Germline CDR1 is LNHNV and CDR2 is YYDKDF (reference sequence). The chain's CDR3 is CATARQATNQETQYF. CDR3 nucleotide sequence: TGTGCCACCGCCCGGCAGGCTACCAACCAAGAGACCCAGTACTTC.

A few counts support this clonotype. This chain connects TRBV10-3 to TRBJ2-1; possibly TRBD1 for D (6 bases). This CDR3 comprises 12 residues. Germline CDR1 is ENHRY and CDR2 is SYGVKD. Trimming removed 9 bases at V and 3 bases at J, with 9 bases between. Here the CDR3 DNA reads TGTGCCATTGGGGACAACTACAATGAGCAGTTCTTC. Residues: CAIGDNYNEQFF.

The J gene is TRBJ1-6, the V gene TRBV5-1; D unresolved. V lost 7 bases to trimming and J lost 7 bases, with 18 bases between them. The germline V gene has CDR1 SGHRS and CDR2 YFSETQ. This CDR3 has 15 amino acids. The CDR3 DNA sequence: TGCGCCAGCCGCTCCCCTGAGACTAAGAATTCACCCCTCCACTTT. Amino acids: CASRSPETKNSPLHF.

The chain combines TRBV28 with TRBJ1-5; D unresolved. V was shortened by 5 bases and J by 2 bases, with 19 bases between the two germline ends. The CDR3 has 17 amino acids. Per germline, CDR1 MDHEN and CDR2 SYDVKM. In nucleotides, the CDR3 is TGTGCCAGCAGTCCCTTGACGGGCCCAAGAGGCAATCAGCCCCAGCATTTT. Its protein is CASSPLTGPRGNQPQHF.

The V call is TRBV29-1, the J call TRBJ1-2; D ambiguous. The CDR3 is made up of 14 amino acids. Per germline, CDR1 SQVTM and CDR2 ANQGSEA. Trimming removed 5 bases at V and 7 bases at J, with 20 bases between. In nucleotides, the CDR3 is TGCAGCGTTATGGAAGGAGACCATCCTCGTGGCTACACCTTC. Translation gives CSVMEGDHPRGYTF.

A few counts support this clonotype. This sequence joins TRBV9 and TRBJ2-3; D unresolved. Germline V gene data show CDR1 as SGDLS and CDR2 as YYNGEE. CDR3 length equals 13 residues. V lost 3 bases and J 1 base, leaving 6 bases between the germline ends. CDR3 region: CASSETGTDTQYF. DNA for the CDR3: TGTGCCAGCAGCGAGACTGGCACAGATACGCAGTATTTT.

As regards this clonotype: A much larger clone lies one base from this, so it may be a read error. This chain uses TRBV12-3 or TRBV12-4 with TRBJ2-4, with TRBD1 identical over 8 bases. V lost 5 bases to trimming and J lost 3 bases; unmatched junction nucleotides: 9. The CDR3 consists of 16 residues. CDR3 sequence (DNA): TGTGCCAGCAGTGTGCACAGGGGGTGCGACAAAAACATTCAGTACTTC. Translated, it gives CASSVHRGCDKNIQYF.

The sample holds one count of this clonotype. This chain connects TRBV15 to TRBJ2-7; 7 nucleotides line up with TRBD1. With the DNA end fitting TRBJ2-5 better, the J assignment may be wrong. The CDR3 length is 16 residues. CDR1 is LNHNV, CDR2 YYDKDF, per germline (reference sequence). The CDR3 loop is CATSSLYRDSGETQYF. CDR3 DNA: TGTGCCACCAGCAGCCTTTACCGGGACAGTGGAGAGACCCAGTACTTC.